These T cell receptor beta chains were read from a single sample in a study of Tregs in tolerant kidney transplant recipients. Measured with immunoSEQ multiplex PCR; TCRdb has only the in-frame clones, and not every one. In the table there are about 69,000 clones, around nine tenths of which are singletons. The material sequenced was CD4+ T cells from blood, taken before the transplant. These receptors were collected from a human donor who received a combined kidney and bone marrow transplant. Each CDR3 is given with its conserved first and last residue. A D gene is named only where the DNA matches it firmly. Rows give clone size only sometimes, using once, few, many, or a class for an expanded clone.

j_gene	abundance	v_gene	d_gene	CDR3nt	CDR3aa
TRBJ1-1	-	TRBV2	-	TGTGCCAGCAAAAGAACAGGCCCGAACACTGAAGCTTTCTTT	CASKRTGPNTEAFF
TRBJ2-5	-	TRBV29-1	-	TGCAGCGCCCTCCCCAGTGGCGGCGCGGGAGAGACCCAGTACTTC	CSALPSGGAGETQYF
TRBJ2-2	few	TRBV30	-	TGTGCCTGGAGTGGGGGGACACATTCCGGGGAGCTGTTTTTT	CAWSGGTHSGELFF
TRBJ1-3	-	TRBV19	-	TGTGCCAGTAGCCCGAGTCCACGAAGATACTCTGGAAACACCATATATTTT	CASSPSPRRYSGNTIYF
TRBJ2-7	-	TRBV19	-	TGTGCCAGTAGTTACCAAATTAGCTCCTACGAGCAGTACTTC	CASSYQISSYEQYF
TRBJ2-4	-	TRBV4-1	-	TGCGCCAGCAGATCAGTAGCCAAAAACATTCAGTACTTC	CASRSVAKNIQYF
TRBJ2-7	-	TRBV5-4	-	TGTGCCAGCAGCCAAGGGGCTACCTACGAGCAGTACTTC	CASSQGATYEQYF
TRBJ1-4	-	TRBV30	-	TGTGCCTGGAGTGTACGGTCAGGGTTTGAAAAACTGTTTTTT	CAWSVRSGFEKLFF
TRBJ1-2	-	TRBV28	-	TGTGCCAGCAGTTTCGCCGAGGAGGGGCGCTATGGCTACACCTTC	CASSFAEEGRYGYTF
TRBJ1-2	-	TRBV2	TRBD1	TGTGCCAGCAGCTCTGACAGGGGAGGCTATGGCTACACCTTC	CASSSDRGGYGYTF
TRBJ2-5	-	TRBV6-5	TRBD1	TGTGCCAGCAGTAACAGGGGCAGGATAAGCGAGACCCAGTACTTC	CASSNRGRISETQYF
TRBJ2-7	once	TRBV5-1	-	TGCGCCAGCAGCTTGGCCGCCGCCAGGAGGACCTACGAGCAGTACTTC	CASSLAAARRTYEQYF
TRBJ1-1	-	TRBV11-2	-	TGTGCCAGCAGCCATAACACTGAAGCTTTCTTT	CASSHNTEAFF
TRBJ2-7	once	TRBV19	TRBD1	TGTGCCAGTAGTAAGTGGGACAGGGCCTACGAGCAGTACTTC	CASSKWDRAYEQYF
TRBJ2-2	-	TRBV4-1	TRBD1	TGCGCCAGCAGCCAACGGGACAGGATCAACGGGGAGCTGTTTTTT	CASSQRDRINGELFF
TRBJ2-7	-	TRBV6-1	TRBD1	TGTGCCAGCGCTGACAGGGGGCGCTACGAGCAGTACTTC	CASADRGRYEQYF
TRBJ2-7	few	TRBV7-2	TRBD2	TGTGCCAGCAGCACCCGACTAGCGGGAGCCTACGAGCAGTACTTC	CASSTRLAGAYEQYF
TRBJ1-1	-	TRBV7-9	TRBD1	TGTGCCAGCAGCTCACCAAGGACAGGGAAAACTGAAGCTTTCTTT	CASSSPRTGKTEAFF
TRBJ2-1	-	TRBV11-2	-	TGTGCCAGCAGCTTAAGCCGGGAGCTTGAGCAGTTCTTC	CASSLSRELEQFF
TRBJ1-2	-	TRBV4-1	-	TGCGCCAGCAGCCAAGGGACAGACTATGGCTACACCTTC	CASSQGTDYGYTF
TRBJ2-1	-	TRBV29-1	-	TGCAGCGTTGGGGGAGGGGGAGACAATGAGCAGTTCTTC	CSVGGGGDNEQFF
TRBJ2-5	-	TRBV18	-	TGTGCCAGCTCACGGGGCTCACAGGGAGAGACCCAGTACTTC	CASSRGSQGETQYF
TRBJ1-1	few	TRBV7-8	-	TGTGCCAGCAGCTTAGGCAGGGGGAACACTGAAGCTTTCTTT	CASSLGRGNTEAFF
TRBJ2-1	-	TRBV28	-	TGTGCCAGCAGTTTACCACGGAATGAGCAGTTCTTC	CASSLPRNEQFF
TRBJ1-3	-	TRBV10-3	-	TGTGCCATCAGAGGGGACGGGAGCTCTGGAAACACCATATATTTT	CAIRGDGSSGNTIYF
TRBJ1-1	-	TRBV13	TRBD1	TGTGCCAGCAGCGACCGAGGGGGCATAGAAGCTTTCTTT	CASSDRGGIEAFF
TRBJ1-4	-	TRBV5-4	-	TGTGCCAGCGCCCACTCCACAGGGAATGAAAAACTGTTTTTT	CASAHSTGNEKLFF
TRBJ2-1	-	TRBV6-1	-	TGTGCCAGCAGTGGTCTCAGGGTGGACTACAATGAGCAGTTCTTC	CASSGLRVDYNEQFF
TRBJ2-7	-	TRBV29-1	TRBD2	TGCAGCGTTAGAGGCCTAGCGGGTGGCCCCGAGCAGTACTTC	CSVRGLAGGPEQYF